A selection of T cell receptor beta chains follows, all from one sample in a study of blood T cell repertoires in COVID-19. Here immunoSEQ multiplex PCR was the method, and the copy in TCRdb shows in-frame clones only, minus some. The table shows some 150,000 clones, with around 85% occurring only once. Sequenced input: peripheral blood. The receptor source for this set is a woman aged 55-75 years with COVID-19, enrolled during active disease. Both conserved end residues are part of each CDR3. A D gene is named only where the DNA matches it firmly. The size entry is marked missing in some rows and otherwise reads once, few, many or a size class.

abundance: NA; j_gene: TRBJ2-1; d_gene: NA; v_gene: TRBV6-5; CDR3nt: TGTGCCAGCAGCCCACCCGGGGGTATGGTCAATGAGCAGTTCTTC; CDR3aa: CASSPPGGMVNEQFF
abundance: NA; j_gene: TRBJ2-1; d_gene: TRBD2; v_gene: TRBV15; CDR3nt: TGTGCCACCAGCCCGCGACTAGCGGGGGGGCGGGGCAATGAGCAGTTCTTC; CDR3aa: CATSPRLAGGRGNEQFF
abundance: NA; j_gene: TRBJ2-2; d_gene: TRBD1; v_gene: TRBV6-5; CDR3nt: TGTGCCAGCAGGACAGGGTGGGACACCGGGGAGCTGTTTTTT; CDR3aa: CASRTGWDTGELFF
abundance: once; j_gene: TRBJ1-4; d_gene: TRBD1; v_gene: TRBV11-2; CDR3nt: TGTGCCAGCAGCACGTCGGGACAGGGAAATGAAAAACTGTTTTTT; CDR3aa: CASSTSGQGNEKLFF
abundance: NA; j_gene: TRBJ2-3; d_gene: TRBD1; v_gene: TRBV5-6; CDR3nt: TGTGCCAGCAGCTTGGTACAGGGGGCTCGCACAGATACGCAGTATTTT; CDR3aa: CASSLVQGARTDTQYF
abundance: NA; j_gene: TRBJ1-5; d_gene: NA; v_gene: TRBV6-2/TRBV6-3; CDR3nt: TGTGCCAGCAGTTACTACAGGGTTAATCAGCCCCAGCATTTT; CDR3aa: CASSYYRVNQPQHF
abundance: NA; j_gene: TRBJ2-5; d_gene: TRBD1; v_gene: TRBV2; CDR3nt: TGTGCCACCTGGACAGGGAGACAAGAGACCCAGTACTTC; CDR3aa: CATWTGRQETQYF
abundance: NA; j_gene: TRBJ2-7; d_gene: NA; v_gene: TRBV15; CDR3nt: TGTGCCACCAGCAGAGATCAGTGGACAGCAAACTACGAGCAGTACTTC; CDR3aa: CATSRDQWTANYEQYF
abundance: NA; j_gene: TRBJ1-5; d_gene: NA; v_gene: TRBV5-1; CDR3nt: TGCGCCAGCAGCTTGGCCGAGCCAAATCAGCCCCAGCATTTT; CDR3aa: CASSLAEPNQPQHF
abundance: NA; j_gene: TRBJ1-2; d_gene: TRBD1; v_gene: TRBV3-1/TRBV3-2; CDR3nt: TGTGCCAGCAGTCCAAGACAGGGGGCTTATGGCTACACCTTC; CDR3aa: CASSPRQGAYGYTF
abundance: NA; j_gene: TRBJ2-1; d_gene: TRBD2; v_gene: TRBV11-3; CDR3nt: TGTGCCAGCTCTAGCGGGGGCCCCGCTGAGCAGTTCTTC; CDR3aa: CASSSGGPAEQFF
abundance: NA; j_gene: TRBJ2-7; d_gene: TRBD2; v_gene: TRBV7-8; CDR3nt: TGTGCCAGCAGCTTAGCACTCGGGGGGGAGGACGAGCAGTACTTC; CDR3aa: CASSLALGGEDEQYF
abundance: NA; j_gene: TRBJ1-3; d_gene: NA; v_gene: TRBV4-1; CDR3nt: TGCGCCAGCAGCCCATTCGACAGATCCAGTGGAAACACCATATATTTT; CDR3aa: CASSPFDRSSGNTIYF
abundance: NA; j_gene: TRBJ2-2; d_gene: NA; v_gene: TRBV14; CDR3nt: TGTGCCAGCAGCCAACTATGGAACACCGGGGAGCTGTTTTTT; CDR3aa: CASSQLWNTGELFF
abundance: NA; j_gene: TRBJ1-2; d_gene: NA; v_gene: TRBV9; CDR3nt: TGTGCCAGCAGCGTAGTGCCGGGTAGCTATGGCTACACCTTC; CDR3aa: CASSVVPGSYGYTF
abundance: few; j_gene: TRBJ1-1; d_gene: TRBD1; v_gene: TRBV5-1; CDR3nt: TGCGCCAGCAGCTTGGGGAGGTTAACAGGGGCCACTGAAGCTTTCTTT; CDR3aa: CASSLGRLTGATEAFF
abundance: NA; j_gene: TRBJ1-1; d_gene: TRBD1; v_gene: TRBV14; CDR3nt: TGTGCCAGCAGCGTACAGGGGGGCGGTGGCACTGAAGCTTTCTTT; CDR3aa: CASSVQGGGGTEAFF
abundance: NA; j_gene: TRBJ1-2; d_gene: TRBD1; v_gene: TRBV15; CDR3nt: TGTGCCACCAGCCGGGCTAGGACAGGGGATGGCTACACCTTC; CDR3aa: CATSRARTGDGYTF
abundance: NA; j_gene: TRBJ2-7; d_gene: TRBD2; v_gene: TRBV7-3; CDR3nt: TGTGCCAGCAGCCCCTCGGGACTAGCGGGGGGGTACGAGCAGTACTTC; CDR3aa: CASSPSGLAGGYEQYF
abundance: NA; j_gene: TRBJ2-6; d_gene: NA; v_gene: TRBV5-6; CDR3nt: TGTGCCAGCAGCTTGAGGCAGGGAGGTGGGGCCAACGTCCTGACTTTC; CDR3aa: CASSLRQGGGANVLTF
abundance: NA; j_gene: TRBJ2-6; d_gene: NA; v_gene: TRBV5-6; CDR3nt: TGTGCCAGCAGCTTGCGACTACCCCCTGGGGCCAACGTCCTGACTTTC; CDR3aa: CASSLRLPPGANVLTF
abundance: NA; j_gene: TRBJ2-1; d_gene: TRBD1; v_gene: TRBV29-1; CDR3nt: TGCGCTCAGATTTCCAGGGGGCTAGGGAATGAGCAGTTCTTC; CDR3aa: CAQISRGLGNEQFF
abundance: NA; j_gene: TRBJ1-3; d_gene: NA; v_gene: TRBV5-1; CDR3nt: TGCGCCAGCAGCTTGGGGGCCAGCTCTGGAAACACCATATATTTT; CDR3aa: CASSLGASSGNTIYF
abundance: few; j_gene: TRBJ2-2; d_gene: NA; v_gene: TRBV12-3/TRBV12-4; CDR3nt: TGTGCCAGCAACAAGTGGAACACCGGGGAGCTGTTTTTT; CDR3aa: CASNKWNTGELFF
abundance: NA; j_gene: TRBJ1-3; d_gene: NA; v_gene: TRBV9; CDR3nt: TGTGCCAGCAGCGGCGGGGGGTCTGGAAACACCATATATTTT; CDR3aa: CASSGGGSGNTIYF
abundance: once; j_gene: TRBJ1-2; d_gene: TRBD1; v_gene: TRBV4-2; CDR3nt: TGTGCCAGCAGCCAAAACCAGGGGGCTGGCTATGGCTACACCTTC; CDR3aa: CASSQNQGAGYGYTF
abundance: NA; j_gene: TRBJ2-7; d_gene: NA; v_gene: TRBV2; CDR3nt: TGTGCCAGCAGTCGAGAGGCCTCTAACTACGAGCAGTACTTC; CDR3aa: CASSREASNYEQYF
abundance: NA; j_gene: TRBJ1-2; d_gene: NA; v_gene: TRBV2; CDR3nt: TGTGCCACCCTAGGCAGGGGTGGTAACACCTTC; CDR3aa: CATLGRGGNTF
abundance: NA; j_gene: TRBJ2-5; d_gene: TRBD2; v_gene: TRBV7-8; CDR3nt: TGTGCCAGCAGCTTAGACCTACCGGAGGAGGGGACTAGTAGGGAGACCCAGTACTTC; CDR3aa: CASSLDLPEEGTSRETQYF
abundance: NA; j_gene: TRBJ1-2; d_gene: TRBD1; v_gene: TRBV30; CDR3nt: TGTGCCTGGAGTTCCCCGGGACAGGGGAGCTATGGCTACACCTTC; CDR3aa: CAWSSPGQGSYGYTF
abundance: NA; j_gene: TRBJ1-4; d_gene: TRBD1; v_gene: TRBV7-9; CDR3nt: TGTGCCAGCAGCTTAGCGATGGGACAGGGGGAAGGTACGAATGAAAAACTGTTTTTT; CDR3aa: CASSLAMGQGEGTNEKLFF
abundance: NA; j_gene: TRBJ2-2; d_gene: TRBD2; v_gene: TRBV27; CDR3nt: TGTGCCAGCAGTCCCCGCGGGGGGCCTAGGACCGGGGAGCTGTTTTTT; CDR3aa: CASSPRGGPRTGELFF
abundance: NA; j_gene: TRBJ2-3; d_gene: NA; v_gene: TRBV5-1; CDR3nt: TGCGCCAGCAGCTTGGGTGGCAACACAGATACGCAGTATTTT; CDR3aa: CASSLGGNTDTQYF
abundance: few; j_gene: TRBJ2-7; d_gene: NA; v_gene: TRBV7-3; CDR3nt: TGTGCCAGCAGGCCTACAGGGTCTAGGGAGCAGTACTTC; CDR3aa: CASRPTGSREQYF
abundance: NA; j_gene: TRBJ1-2; d_gene: TRBD1; v_gene: TRBV28; CDR3nt: TGTGCCAGCAGTGCTATCGACAGGGTCGGCTATGGCTACACCTTC; CDR3aa: CASSAIDRVGYGYTF
abundance: NA; j_gene: TRBJ1-2; d_gene: NA; v_gene: TRBV19; CDR3nt: TGTGCCAGTAGTATAGATCTCGCCCGATCAGGGTATGGCTACACCTTC; CDR3aa: CASSIDLARSGYGYTF
abundance: NA; j_gene: TRBJ1-5; d_gene: NA; v_gene: TRBV19; CDR3nt: TGTGCCAGTAGTTCAGTCCTCTCCGCGGAAAATCAGCCCCAGCATTTT; CDR3aa: CASSSVLSAENQPQHF
abundance: NA; j_gene: TRBJ2-7; d_gene: TRBD1; v_gene: TRBV7-2; CDR3nt: TGTGCCAGCAGCTTGGCGGGACAGGGCTACGAGCAGTACTTC; CDR3aa: CASSLAGQGYEQYF
abundance: NA; j_gene: TRBJ2-2; d_gene: NA; v_gene: TRBV3-1/TRBV3-2; CDR3nt: TGTGCCAGCAGCCGGGGGCCGAACACCGGGGAGCTGTTTTTT; CDR3aa: CASSRGPNTGELFF
abundance: NA; j_gene: TRBJ1-3; d_gene: NA; v_gene: TRBV4-2; CDR3nt: TGTGCCAGCAGCCAAGATGTTTTGGACATAGGAAACACCATATATTTT; CDR3aa: CASSQDVLDIGNTIYF
abundance: NA; j_gene: TRBJ1-2; d_gene: NA; v_gene: TRBV28; CDR3nt: TGTGCCAGCAGTTTACTGGTTGGGGCAGGGCGCACCTTC; CDR3aa: CASSLLVGAGRTF
abundance: NA; j_gene: TRBJ2-7; d_gene: TRBD2; v_gene: TRBV9; CDR3nt: TGTGCCAGCAGCGTAGGGACTAGCGGGGGCTTGACAATTTACGAGCAGTACTTC; CDR3aa: CASSVGTSGGLTIYEQYF
abundance: NA; j_gene: TRBJ2-3; d_gene: TRBD1; v_gene: TRBV19; CDR3nt: TGTGCCAGTAGGACAGGGGGTCAAGATACGCAGTATTTT; CDR3aa: CASRTGGQDTQYF
abundance: few; j_gene: TRBJ1-5; d_gene: NA; v_gene: TRBV11-2; CDR3nt: TGTGCCAGCAGCTTAGGGTTCGGTCAGCCCCAGCATTTT; CDR3aa: CASSLGFGQPQHF
abundance: NA; j_gene: TRBJ1-6; d_gene: TRBD1; v_gene: TRBV3-1/TRBV3-2; CDR3nt: TGTGCCAGCAGCCTCAGAGGGGGACAGCAGTATAATTCACCCCTCCACTTT; CDR3aa: CASSLRGGQQYNSPLHF
abundance: NA; j_gene: TRBJ2-7; d_gene: TRBD1; v_gene: TRBV18; CDR3nt: TGTGCCAGCTCCCCGACAGGGAGCTCCTACGAGCAGTACTTC; CDR3aa: CASSPTGSSYEQYF
abundance: NA; j_gene: TRBJ2-1; d_gene: NA; v_gene: TRBV27; CDR3nt: TGTGCCAGCAGTTTAAACGGCGGGACCCGCGATGAGCAGTTCTTC; CDR3aa: CASSLNGGTRDEQFF
abundance: NA; j_gene: TRBJ1-3; d_gene: TRBD1; v_gene: TRBV9; CDR3nt: TGTGCCAGCAGCTCAGACAGGGGGGCTGGAAACACCATATATTTT; CDR3aa: CASSSDRGAGNTIYF
abundance: NA; j_gene: TRBJ1-1; d_gene: TRBD1; v_gene: TRBV7-6; CDR3nt: TGTGCCAGCAGCCCCAGCGGACAGGGAGAAGCTTTCTTT; CDR3aa: CASSPSGQGEAFF
abundance: NA; j_gene: TRBJ2-2; d_gene: TRBD1; v_gene: TRBV5-1; CDR3nt: TGCGCCAGCAGCTTGTCCCAGGGGGCAACCGGGGAGCTGTTTTTT; CDR3aa: CASSLSQGATGELFF
abundance: NA; j_gene: TRBJ2-1; d_gene: TRBD1; v_gene: TRBV11-1; CDR3nt: TGTGCCAGCAGCCCCGAGGGGGCCCATATACGAGAGCAGTTCTTC; CDR3aa: CASSPEGAHIREQFF
abundance: NA; j_gene: TRBJ2-1; d_gene: TRBD1; v_gene: TRBV4-1; CDR3nt: TGCGCCAGCAGCCAAGAGCCGGGACAGGGTTACAATGAGCAGTTCTTC; CDR3aa: CASSQEPGQGYNEQFF